This T cell receptor (beta chain) appears in the sequencing data of a study of shared clonotypes between healthy human individuals. Comment on this clone: Its antigen remains unknown.

Between the trimmed V and J ends, which lost 8 bases and 0 bases, there was a span of 13 bases. This CDR3 region has 14 residues. Germline lookup yields CDR1 SGHTA and CDR2 FQGTGA. The protocol was immunoSEQ multiplex PCR, while the TCRdb copy is restricted to in-frame clones and leaves out a portion. The data hold approximately 600,000 clones, with 85% to 95% observed a single time. Study-wide results and caveats: Relative to their counterparts shared across all four donors, non-shared clonotypes exhibited diminished generation probabilities.

Cells designated naive CD8 were CD45RO-negative and were positively selected for CCR7, with terminally differentiated effector memory CD45RA+ cells excluded. The specimen was naive CD8+ T cells sorted from blood. The chain combines TRBV7-3 with TRBJ1-1; D possibly corresponds to TRBD1 (5 bases). The clonotype was recovered from a woman in her twenties or thirties in good health. CDR3 sequence (DNA): TGTGCCAGCTCCCTGACAGAAATGAACACTGAAGCTTTCTTT. This sequence encodes CASSLTEMNTEAFF.